This note documents a single T cell receptor (beta chain) sequence. These data originate in a study of blood T cell repertoires in COVID-19. Methods used by the authors: By means of reference gene primer amplification, nucleated cell counts were estimated. The protocol was immunoSEQ multiplex PCR, while the TCRdb copy is restricted to in-frame clones and leaves out a portion. Clone size and the V and J calls come from that table; the DNA yielded D and trimming. The sample carries roughly 99,000 clones, roughly 80% recorded once. V lost 5 bases to trimming and J lost 6 bases; unmatched junction nucleotides: 6. CDR1 and CDR2 (germline): SGHRS, YFSETQ. This CDR3 comprises 16 residues.

This TCR derives from a woman aged 80 or over with acute or convalescent COVID-19. The specimen sequenced was peripheral blood. This chain uses TRBV5-1 with TRBJ2-1; TRBD2 matches 15 bases. Written as DNA, the CDR3 is TGCGCCAGCAGGCAGGGACTAGCGGGGGGTACCAATGAGCAGTTCTTC. This translates into CASRQGLAGGTNEQFF.